A selection of T cell receptor beta chains follows, all from one sample in a study of siplizumab effects on memory and regulatory T cells. Assay: immunoSEQ multiplex PCR; the TCRdb copy retains only in-frame clones and omits some. Of some 100,000 clones in the sample, around 92% were seen once. The sample taken for sequencing was CD4+ T cells sorted from blood. These receptors were obtained from a human donor in good health. The CDR3 runs from the conserved cysteine through the conserved F or W. The D gene is left open where the match is weak. Clone size appears in some rows only: once, few, many, or a class for an expanded clone.

size,D,V,J,DNA,CDR3
.,.,TRBV6-5,TRBJ1-1,TGTGCCAGCAAAACCCAGGGTGAAAAGGCTTTCTTT,CASKTQGEKAFF
.,TRBD1,TRBV29-1,TRBJ2-7,TGCAGCGTTAGAGGGACAGGGGGCTACGAGCAGTACTTC,CSVRGTGGYEQYF
.,.,TRBV5-4,TRBJ2-7,TGTGCCAGCAGCTTGGCCAGACCCAGCTCCTACGAGCAGTACTTC,CASSLARPSSYEQYF
.,.,TRBV10-3,TRBJ1-5,TGTGCCATCAGTGCTACCCCAAGCTGGCCCCAGCATTTT,CAISATPSWPQHF
.,.,TRBV5-4,TRBJ2-5,TGTGCCAGCAGCTTGGAAAGGGGATGGGAGACCCAGTACTTC,CASSLERGWETQYF
.,.,TRBV6-5,TRBJ2-7,TGTGCCACCGCAGAGGGGATGGTGGACTACGAGCAGTACTTC,CATAEGMVDYEQYF
.,.,TRBV4-3,TRBJ2-7,TGCGCCAGCAGCCAAGTGGGCTTTTCTACCTACGAGCAGTACTTC,CASSQVGFSTYEQYF
.,.,TRBV6-5,TRBJ1-5,TGTGCCAGCAGCTCGGGGCATGCGAGCAATCAGCCCCAGCATTTT,CASSSGHASNQPQHF
.,TRBD2,TRBV5-6,TRBJ2-3,TGTGCCAGCAGCTCACGGCGGGGGGGCCTCACGCAGTATTTT,CASSSRRGGLTQYF
.,.,TRBV25-1,TRBJ1-1,TGTGCCAGCACCACGAGGGAAGACATAATGAACACTGAAGCTTTCTTT,CASTTREDIMNTEAFF
.,.,TRBV2,TRBJ1-5,TGTGCGGGGAGAGGGGGTATGAGTCAGCCCCAGCATTTT,CAGRGGMSQPQHF
.,.,TRBV7-2,TRBJ2-2,TGTGCCAGCAGTTCGACAGGAGGGAGGACCGGGGAGCTGTTTTTT,CASSSTGGRTGELFF
.,.,TRBV28,TRBJ2-7,TGTGCCAGCGCCCGGCCGGGAACATCCTCTTACGAGCAGTACTTC,CASARPGTSSYEQYF
.,TRBD1,TRBV7-9,TRBJ1-6,TGTGCCAGCAGGGACAGGGTGGATTCACCCCCCCACTTT,CASRDRVDSPPHF
few,.,TRBV7-9,TRBJ1-2,TGTGCCAGCAGCTTAGCGCTAGGTTCAGGAGGCTACACCTTC,CASSLALGSGGYTF
.,TRBD1,TRBV23-1,TRBJ1-4,TGCGCCAGCAGTCCAGGGGGCCGGGGGGAAAAACTGTTTTTT,CASSPGGRGEKLFF
once,.,TRBV7-2,TRBJ1-5,TGTGCCAGCAGCTTATCAGGCGTCAATCAGCCCCAGCATTTT,CASSLSGVNQPQHF
.,TRBD2,TRBV5-3,TRBJ2-7,TGTGCCAGAAGCTTGGGGCAGCGGGGGGACCACGAGCAGTACTTC,CARSLGQRGDHEQYF
.,TRBD1,TRBV6-6,TRBJ2-3,TGTGCCAGCGGTAAAGGGACAGTCACAGATACGCAGTATTTT,CASGKGTVTDTQYF
.,.,TRBV28,TRBJ2-1,TGTGCCAGCAGCCTTAATACTGCGGGATTCTACAATGAGCAGTTCTTC,CASSLNTAGFYNEQFF
.,.,TRBV25-1,TRBJ1-5,TGTGCCAGCAGTGAAGCCGGCGCTAATCAGCCCCAGCATTTT,CASSEAGANQPQHF
once,.,TRBV6-6,TRBJ2-7,TGTGCCAGCAGTTTGAACGGACTTTCTACCTACGAGCAGTACTTC,CASSLNGLSTYEQYF
.,TRBD1,TRBV6-6,TRBJ1-2,TGTGCCAGCAGGCCCGGGACAGGGGGGGAAGGCTACACCTTC,CASRPGTGGEGYTF
.,TRBD2,TRBV6-4,TRBJ2-3,TGTGCCAGCAGTGTTACTAGCGGAAGCACAGATACGCAGTATTTT,CASSVTSGSTDTQYF
.,.,TRBV29-1,TRBJ1-3,TGCAGCGCCGTCCGGGACGGAGGAAACACCATATATTTT,CSAVRDGGNTIYF
.,TRBD1,TRBV10-2,TRBJ2-5,TGCGCCAGCAGTGCCGTACAGGGGTTCGGAGAGACCCAGTACTTC,CASSAVQGFGETQYF
.,.,TRBV9,TRBJ1-6,TGTGCCAGCAGCGTCCGTAGGGGCGATCCCAATTCACCCCTCCACTTT,CASSVRRGDPNSPLHF
.,.,TRBV27,TRBJ2-7,TGTGCCAGCAGCTACGGGGGAGCAAACTCCTACGAGCAGTACTTC,CASSYGGANSYEQYF
.,TRBD1,TRBV27,TRBJ1-2,TGTGCCAGCAGTGCAACAGGGGGCGCCGACTATGGCTACACCTTC,CASSATGGADYGYTF
.,.,TRBV4-2,TRBJ2-5,TGTGCCAGCAGCCAAGTGGGGGGGCAGGAGACCCAGTACTTC,CASSQVGGQETQYF
.,TRBD2,TRBV6-5,TRBJ2-1,TGTGCCAGCAGTTCCTTAGCGGGGGGGACCTACAATGAGCAGTTCTTC,CASSSLAGGTYNEQFF
.,TRBD1,TRBV19,TRBJ2-7,TGTGCCAGTAGTACCCGGGACAGCCAAGCCTACGAGCAGTACTTC,CASSTRDSQAYEQYF
.,.,TRBV18,TRBJ1-1,TGTGCCAGCTCACCACGGACAGATGGGGCTTTCTTT,CASSPRTDGAFF
few,.,TRBV18,TRBJ1-1,TGTGCCAGCTCACCCCCGTTACGTACTGGTGAAGCTTTCTTT,CASSPPLRTGEAFF
.,.,TRBV6-6,TRBJ2-2,TGTGCCAGCAATTCCAGGGAACGGACCGGGGAGCTGTTTTTT,CASNSRERTGELFF
.,.,TRBV29-1,TRBJ1-2,TGCAGCACCGATAGAACCACGGACCCGGAGGGGGGCTACACCTTC,CSTDRTTDPEGGYTF
.,.,TRBV10-3,TRBJ1-1,TGTGCCATCAGTGAGTCGGCGGGAATAGGCACTGAAGCTTTCTTT,CAISESAGIGTEAFF
.,TRBD1,TRBV2,TRBJ2-1,TGTGCCAGCACTTGGACAGGGGGCGGACAACTACCGCCGTTCTTC,CASTWTGGGQLPPFF
.,.,TRBV7-9,TRBJ2-1,TGTGCCAGCAGCTTATCCCAGAACAATGAGCAGTTCTTC,CASSLSQNNEQFF
.,TRBD1,TRBV28,TRBJ1-5,TGTGCCAGCAGTGGGACAGGGGACAATCAGCCCCAGCATTTT,CASSGTGDNQPQHF